The entry that follows covers one T cell receptor beta chain sequence. This clonotype occurred many times. This clone's antigen is unknown. Per-base quality was not reported, and no clone a single base away is much larger than it. Libraries of naive CD8 T cells were generated from about 19,000 to 1,100,000 sorted cells, with 10%, 30% or 50% of the purified RNA used. On a BD FACSAria II, naive CD8 T cells were FACS-sorted as CD8+CD4-CCR7+CD45RA+ and collected into RLT Plus buffer. Approximately eleven TCR copies' worth of Jurkat RNA were spiked into roughly 19,000-1,000,000 naive CD8 T cell samples to test detection sensitivity. Enrichment of CD8 T cells was done with RosetteSep CD8+ T Cell Enrichment Cocktail plus Ficoll-Paque, and ACK red cell lysis came afterward. This sample was taken from a study of molecular identifiers for immune sequencing clone quantification (dated by TCRdb to the late 2010s). Looking at the study overall: For a replicate experiment, the RNA from either approximately 20,000 or 100,000 naive CD8 T cells was divided into five aliquots, and four of those aliquots went on to sequencing. This methods study benchmarked molecular-identifier clustering-based TCR repertoire sequencing (MIDCIRS) and TCR RNA copy counting, using CD8 T cells to do so.

Receptors were amplified or captured by PCR. Data came from an Illumina HiSeq 4000. Bulk TCR libraries were made following a previously described method, with the TCR primers given in Table S5. The Qiagen AllPrep DNA/RNA kit was used to purify total RNA. Before analysis, reads from multiple sequencing runs of the same library were pooled. Processing in the source paper ran as follows. Only reads with exact TCR constant sequence were kept, trimmed to 150 nt, and grouped by their 12-nt molecular barcodes. Reads inside each barcode group were sub-clustered using a 15% Levenshtein threshold, and a quality-weighted consensus sequence was constructed for each RNA molecule. Non-functional sequences were discarded, and so were lower-count sequences lying one edit away from another sequence. Based on a fit of two negative binomial distributions, barcode sub-clusters having less than 20% of the maximum read count were discarded. Through fastp at Q25 and MiXCR, TCRdb rebuilt clones from the public reads, retaining in-frame beta chains. When rows share a CDR3 protein, they turn into one entry using the most common DNA and genes. The V and J calls and clone size are TCRdb's, not the authors'. In all, the sample holds about 500,000 distinct CDR3 sequences, and 20% to 25% of those were seen once. About 0.8% of the sample is in the top ten clones.

Broader findings and caveats from the paper: Spiked-in Jurkat TCR RNA (around 9 copies' worth), which is not part of the donor repertoire, was contained in the naive libraries. Modeling gave about 3.3 recovered TCR RNA copies per cell versus around 10 by digital PCR, implying about 30% capture efficiency. When barcode sub-clustering was left out, chimeric consensus sequences inflated TCR diversity, with chimeras reaching as high as 47%. A single cell's worth of spiked-in Jurkat TCR RNA was reported detectable even among around 970,000 naive CD8 T cells. Highly expanded clone sizes could be underestimated if identical TCR molecules share a barcode. In CMV-specific effector cells, clones with more than 20 RNA copies accounted for over 99% of molecules, whereas in naive cells such clones accounted for under 1%.

This sequence originates from a human donor in good health. Some libraries in this study had Jurkat cell RNA spiked in. The specimen sequenced was naive CD8+ T cells from blood, with Jurkat cell RNA spiked in. What this sample's cell subset or site label stands for: FACS-sorted CD8+CD4-CCR7+CD45RA+ naive T cells.

Here the CDR3 is given as CASSSTRPSMTGSLETQYF. In nucleotides, the sequence is TGCGCCAGCAGCTCAACTCGACCCTCTATGACAGGGTCACTGGAGACCCAGTACTTC. The V gene is TRBV5-1 and the J gene is TRBJ2-5; TRBD1 aligns with 7 central bases. Measured from the cysteine to the phenylalanine, the CDR3 is 19 residues long. The CDR3 DNA has 57 bases and is translated from base 1. CDR1 is given as SGHRS and CDR2 as YFSETQ, both from the germline V gene. V loses 3 bases at its end and J loses 5 bases; junction bases beyond the gene matches: 22.